The 16 T cell receptor beta chains below were found in one sample sequenced in a study of T cell responses to AZD1222 COVID-19 vaccine. TCRdb's table, derived via immunoSEQ multiplex PCR, lists solely in-frame clones and lacks some. The profile covers some 200,000 clones, with 91% appearing a single time and roughly 3.5% taken by the ten largest. The source was peripheral blood, collected 28 days after the second AZD1222 dose. These receptors came from an adult who received the AZD1222 COVID-19 vaccine.

This clone was seen just once. The V call is TRBV6-1, the J call TRBJ2-2; 8 bases line up with TRBD2. The CDR3 runs 18 residues. Germline V lookup: CDR1 MNHNS, CDR2 SASEGT. V gave up 2 bases and J gave up 5 bases; unmatched junction bases: 13. CDR3 amino acids: CASSELGTGRAETGELFF. CDR3 sequence (DNA): TGTGCCAGCAGTGAACTCGGGACCGGGAGGGCAGAGACCGGGGAGCTGTTTTTT.

The rearrangement links TRBV24-1 to TRBJ2-3; possible D gene TRBD1, 5 bases. Trimming shortened V by 7 bases and J by 5 bases, and 12 bases separated the two germline ends. Germline CDR1 reads KGHDR; CDR2 reads SFDVKD. The CDR3 sequence is 13 residues long. The CDR3 here is CATSQGFEDTQYF. The DNA of the CDR3 is TGTGCCACCAGCCAGGGTTTTGAAGATACGCAGTATTTT.

This clone occurred once. The chain joins TRBV5-4 to TRBJ2-1; 7 bases fit TRBD2. The CDR3 length is 17 residues. Germline V gene lookup returns CDR1 SGHNT and CDR2 YYREEE (reference sequence). V lost 0 bases, J lost 1 base, and 7 bases stayed unmatched. Here the CDR3 DNA reads TGTGCCAGCAGCTTGGGAACTAGCGTAAATTCCTACAATGAGCAGTTCTTC. Translated, it gives CASSLGTSVNSYNEQFF. Complete variable domain (other parts from reference TRBV5-4 and TRBJ2-1): ETGVTQSPTHLIKTRGQQVTLRCSSQSGHNTVSWYQQALGQGPQFIFQYYREEENGRGNFPPRFSGLQFPNYSSELNVNALELDDSALYLCASSLGTSVNSYNEQFFGPGTRLTVL.

V and J are TRBV10-3 and TRBJ2-1; TRBD1 is a possible D gene (5 bases). The CDR3 runs to 18 residues. The V end was cut by 0 bases, the J end by 4 bases, with 19 bases between. Germline CDR1 and CDR2: ENHRY and SYGVKD. The CDR3 loop is CAISESGIGLGDYNEQFF. DNA of the CDR3: TGTGCCATCAGTGAGTCGGGCATTGGGCTAGGGGATTACAATGAGCAGTTCTTC.

The sample holds one count of this clone. The rearrangement uses TRBV6-5 and TRBJ2-7, with D tentatively TRBD1 (6 bases). CDR1 is MNHEY, CDR2 SVGAGI, per germline. CDR3 size: 13 residues. The ends were cut back, 6 bases at V and 5 bases at J, with 14 bases in the middle. CDR3 bases: TGTGCCAGCAGGGCCCAGGGGTATAACGAGCAGTACTTC. Protein: CASRAQGYNEQYF.

V usage is TRBV6-6 and J usage is TRBJ1-2; no clear D gene. V was cut by 8 bases and J by 4 bases, with 11 bases left in between. CDR3 size: 12 residues. Germline V gives CDR1 MNHNY, CDR2 SVGAGI (reference sequence). Here the CDR3 reads CASGTSPYGYTF. The CDR3 coding sequence is TGTGCCAGCGGAACTTCCCCCTATGGCTACACCTTC.

The gene calls are TRBV7-9 and TRBJ2-1; unclear D gene. The CDR3 spans 13 residues. Germline CDR1 is SEHNR and CDR2 is FQNEAQ (reference sequence). The V end lost 5 bases, the J end lost 9 bases, and 14 bases lay between the germline ends. The CDR3 loop reads CASSIGLNGEQFF. The CDR3, as DNA: TGTGCCAGCAGCATCGGGCTTAACGGTGAGCAGTTCTTC.

The chain employs TRBV28 and TRBJ1-4, with TRBD1 identical over 10 bases. The CDR3 is 17 amino acids. Germline V lookup: CDR1 MDHEN, CDR2 SYDVKM. Losses at the gene ends were 7 bases for V and 8 bases for J; bases not matched to a gene: 16. CDR3 DNA sequence: TGTGCCAGCACCTCCCGGGACAGGGGCCCTCGTGGGGAAAAACTGTTTTTT. This codes for CASTSRDRGPRGEKLFF.

This clone was seen only once. This chain connects TRBV19 to TRBJ1-4; 9 bases line up with TRBD1. With 6 bases clipped from V and 6 bases from J, the junction kept 8 bases outside the gene matches. Germline V gives CDR1 LNHDA, CDR2 SQIVND (reference sequence). CDR3 length: 15 residues. CDR3 region: CASSLRGQGYEKLFF. As DNA, the CDR3 is TGTGCCAGTAGCCTCCGTGGACAGGGGTATGAAAAACTGTTTTTT.

This chain uses TRBV27 with TRBJ2-7; 7 nucleotides line up with TRBD2. The V gene's germline CDR1 is MNHEY and CDR2 SMNVEV (reference sequence). The CDR3 covers 13 residues. After removal of 4 bases from V and 3 bases from J, the junction contained 3 bases not matched to a gene. The CDR3 DNA sequence: TGTGCCAGCAGTTGGGACTACCGCTACGAGCAGTACTTC. Protein: CASSWDYRYEQYF.

In its sample, this clone was seen a few times. This rearrangement joins TRBV5-6 to TRBJ1-1; D not certain. CDR1 is SGHDT, CDR2 YYEEEE, per germline. V was pared by 5 bases and J by 0 bases, with 14 bases between. CDR3 length equals 15 residues. The CDR3 is CASRPLSLMNTEAFF. CDR3 nucleotides: TGTGCCAGCAGGCCACTCAGTCTCATGAACACTGAAGCTTTCTTT.

The chain carries TRBV7-2 and TRBJ2-3, with 13 nucleotides matching TRBD2. The germline CDR1 and CDR2 sequences are SGHTA and FQGNSA. The V gene end was trimmed by 1 base and the J gene end by 1 base; junction bases not matched to a gene: 2. This CDR3 has 17 amino acids. In DNA, the CDR3 is TGTGCCAGCAGCTTAGGCGGACTAGCGGGAGGCACAGATACGCAGTATTTT. Translated, it gives CASSLGGLAGGTDTQYF. The variable domain in full, completed from reference TRBV7-2 and TRBJ2-3, reads GAGVSQSPSNKVTEKGKDVELRCDPISGHTALYWYRQSLGQGLEFLIYFQGNSAPDKSGLPSDRFSAERTGGSVSTLTIQRTQQEDSAVYLCASSLGGLAGGTDTQYFGPGTRLTVL.

V gene TRBV27 combines with J gene TRBJ2-3; 10 nucleotides match TRBD1. This CDR3 is built from 15 residues. V gave up 3 bases and J gave up 6 bases; unmatched junction bases: 6. Germline V gene lookup returns CDR1 MNHEY and CDR2 SMNVEV (reference sequence). The CDR3 reads CASSFVDRGRDTQYF. CDR3 bases: TGTGCCAGCAGTTTTGTTGACAGGGGGCGGGATACGCAGTATTTT.

Remarks on this clone: The same CDR3 is also encoded by other DNA sequences in this sample. The chain is built from TRBV7-3 and TRBJ2-1; no firm D call. The CDR3 spans 14 residues. V lost 3 bases and J lost 2, with 8 bases in between. The germline V gene encodes CDR1 SGHTA and CDR2 FQGTGA. In DNA form, the CDR3 reads TGTGCCAGCAGCTTTGGCGGCGCCTACAATGAGCAGTTCTTC. Its translation is CASSFGGAYNEQFF.

The chain combines TRBV6-5 with TRBJ2-7, with 9 bases identical to TRBD1. V lost 6 bases to trimming and J lost 3 bases; unmatched junction nucleotides: 6. CDR1 and CDR2 (germline): MNHEY, SVGAGI. This CDR3 contains 14 residues. The CDR3 protein is CASRGQGLVYEQYF. CDR3 in DNA: TGTGCCAGCAGGGGACAGGGATTGGTCTACGAGCAGTACTTC.

The V and J genes are TRBV28 and TRBJ1-5; D ambiguous. V lost 5 bases to trimming and J lost 5 bases, with 7 bases between them. This CDR3 spans 12 amino acids. Germline values: CDR1 MDHEN, CDR2 SYDVKM. The CDR3 nucleotides read TGTGCCAGCAGTGGCCTCTATCAGCCCCAGCATTTT. Translation: CASSGLYQPQHF.